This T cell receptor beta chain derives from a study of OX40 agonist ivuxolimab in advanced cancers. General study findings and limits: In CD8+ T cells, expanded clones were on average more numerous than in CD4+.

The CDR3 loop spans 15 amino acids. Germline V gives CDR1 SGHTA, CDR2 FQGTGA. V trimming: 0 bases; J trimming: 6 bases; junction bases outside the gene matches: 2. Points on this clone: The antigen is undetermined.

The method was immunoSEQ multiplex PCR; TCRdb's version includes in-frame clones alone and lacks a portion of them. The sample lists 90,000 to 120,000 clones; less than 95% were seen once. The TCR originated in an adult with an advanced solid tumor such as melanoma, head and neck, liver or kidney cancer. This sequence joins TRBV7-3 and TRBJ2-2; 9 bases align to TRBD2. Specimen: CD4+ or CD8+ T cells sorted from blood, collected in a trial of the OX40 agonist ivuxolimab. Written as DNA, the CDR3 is TGTGCCAGCAGCTTAACTAGCGGGAGTTCCGGGGAGCTGTTTTTT. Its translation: CASSLTSGSSGELFF.